This T cell receptor beta chain stems from a study of CD8 T cells in ankylosing spondylitis. This clonotype was detected ten times or more. Its antigen is undetermined. Points from the study as a whole: Some motif variants were previously reported in reactive arthritis synovial fluid and blood. Reportedly, significant enrichment of disease-linked clones occurred in matched ankylosing spondylitis synovial fluid. About 8 highly homologous variants made up a TCR beta motif that seemed to typify ankylosing spondylitis blood.

TCRdb used MiXCR to reprocess the 5' RACE reads, holding one entry per CDR3 protein. Among some 150,000 distinct CDR3 sequences listed, roughly an eighth were seen once. CDR3 length: 17 residues. From germline, CDR1 is KGHDR and CDR2 SFDVKD. V lost 3 bases and J lost 1, with 12 bases in between. The source of this sequence is a female donor with ankylosing spondylitis or in good health (not recorded which). This chain uses TRBV24-1 with TRBJ2-6; possibly TRBD1 for D (6 bases). The specimen was blood, either unsorted or a sorted T cell fraction (not recorded which). CDR3 sequence reads: CATSDRTVVSGANVLTF. The CDR3 DNA reads as TGTGCCACCAGTGATCGGACAGTAGTTTCTGGGGCCAACGTCCTGACTTTC.